This T cell receptor beta chain stems from a study of blood T cell repertoires in COVID-19. As for the study in general: COVID-19 samples from acute and convalescent phases originated in the United States, Italy and Spain. In each case, the material was cDNA or gDNA derived from T cells, B-cell-depleted T cells, or PBMCs.

In the original processing: The authors estimated nucleated cell counts from reference gene primer amplification. Using immunoSEQ multiplex PCR, the repertoire was profiled, and TCRdb retains in-frame clones only, with some absent. V and J calls and clone size are as listed in that table; D and trimming were resolved from the DNA. The data hold some 100,000 clones, with roughly 88% observed a single time. CDR3 size: 15 residues. After removal of 2 bases from V and 6 bases from J, the junction contained 8 bases not matched to a gene. The germline CDR1 and CDR2 sequences are SNHLY and FYNNEI. This receptor was obtained from an older woman with acute or convalescent COVID-19. The chain has TRBV2 and TRBJ1-1; TRBD1 aligns across 8 bases. The sequencing sample was made of peripheral blood. CDR3: CASSEMTGASAEAFF. CDR3 nucleotide sequence: TGTGCCAGCAGTGAAATGACAGGGGCAAGCGCTGAAGCTTTCTTT.